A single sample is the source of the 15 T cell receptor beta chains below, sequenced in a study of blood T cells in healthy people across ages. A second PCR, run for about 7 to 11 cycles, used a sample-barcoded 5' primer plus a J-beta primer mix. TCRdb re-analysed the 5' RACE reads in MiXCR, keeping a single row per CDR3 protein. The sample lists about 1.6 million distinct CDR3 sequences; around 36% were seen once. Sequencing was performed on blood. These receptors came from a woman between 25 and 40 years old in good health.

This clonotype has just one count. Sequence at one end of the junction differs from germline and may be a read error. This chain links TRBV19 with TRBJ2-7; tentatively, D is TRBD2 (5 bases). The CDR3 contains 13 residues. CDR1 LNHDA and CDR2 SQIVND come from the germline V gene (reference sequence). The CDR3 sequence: CASSAAVAYEQYF. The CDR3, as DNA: TGTGCAAGTAGTGCAGCGGTCGCCTACGAGCAGTACTTC.

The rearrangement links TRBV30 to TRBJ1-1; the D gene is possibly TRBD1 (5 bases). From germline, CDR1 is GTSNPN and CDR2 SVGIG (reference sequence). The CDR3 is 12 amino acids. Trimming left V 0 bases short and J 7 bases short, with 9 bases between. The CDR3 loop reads CAWSVRGFEAFF. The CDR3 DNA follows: TGTGCCTGGAGTGTACGGGGGTTTGAAGCTTTCTTT.

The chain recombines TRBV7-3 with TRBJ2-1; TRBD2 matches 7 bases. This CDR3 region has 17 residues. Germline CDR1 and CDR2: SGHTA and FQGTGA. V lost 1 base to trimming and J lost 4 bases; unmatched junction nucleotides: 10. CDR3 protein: CASSLIPPSGGYNEQFF. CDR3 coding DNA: TGTGCCAGCAGCTTAATCCCTCCTAGCGGAGGGTACAATGAGCAGTTCTTC.

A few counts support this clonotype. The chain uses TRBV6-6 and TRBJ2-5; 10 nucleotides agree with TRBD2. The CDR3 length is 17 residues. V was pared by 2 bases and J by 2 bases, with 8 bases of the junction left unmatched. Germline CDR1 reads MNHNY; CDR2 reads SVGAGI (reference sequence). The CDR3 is CASSYPSSGSDQETQYF. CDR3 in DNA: TGTGCCAGCAGTTACCCTTCTAGCGGGAGTGATCAAGAGACCCAGTACTTC.

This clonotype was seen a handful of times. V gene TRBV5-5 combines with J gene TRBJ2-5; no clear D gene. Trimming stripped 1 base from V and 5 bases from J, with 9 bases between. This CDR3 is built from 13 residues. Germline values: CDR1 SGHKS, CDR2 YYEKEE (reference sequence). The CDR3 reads CASSLFLGETQYF. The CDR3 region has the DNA TGTGCCAGCAGCTTGTTTCTTGGGGAGACCCAGTACTTC.

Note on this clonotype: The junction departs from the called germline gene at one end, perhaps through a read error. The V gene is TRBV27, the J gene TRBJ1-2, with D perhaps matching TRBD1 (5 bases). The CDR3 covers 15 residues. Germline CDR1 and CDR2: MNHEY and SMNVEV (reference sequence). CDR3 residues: CASSTARGVSYGCTF. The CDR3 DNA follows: TGTGCCAGCAGCACTGCGCGAGGGGTCTCCTATGGCTGCACCTTC.

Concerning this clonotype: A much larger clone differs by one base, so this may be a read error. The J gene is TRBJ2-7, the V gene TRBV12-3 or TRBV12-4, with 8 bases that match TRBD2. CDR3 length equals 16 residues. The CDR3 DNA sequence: TGTACCAGCAGTCTAACCAGCGGGAGTATCGCCTACGAGCAGTACTTC. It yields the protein CTSSLTSGSIAYEQYF.

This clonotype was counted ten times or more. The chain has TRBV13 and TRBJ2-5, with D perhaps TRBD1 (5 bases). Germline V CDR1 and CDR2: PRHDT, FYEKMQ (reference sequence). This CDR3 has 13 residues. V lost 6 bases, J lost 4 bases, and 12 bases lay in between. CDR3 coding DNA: TGTGCCAGCAGTTTATCCACAGGAGAGACCCAGTACTTC. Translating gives CASSLSTGETQYF.

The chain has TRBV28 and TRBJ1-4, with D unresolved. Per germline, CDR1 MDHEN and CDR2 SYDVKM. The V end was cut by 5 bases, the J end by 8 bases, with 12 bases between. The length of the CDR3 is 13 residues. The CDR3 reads CASSVGLGEKLFF. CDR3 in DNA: TGTGCCAGCAGTGTAGGGTTAGGAGAAAAACTGTTTTTT.

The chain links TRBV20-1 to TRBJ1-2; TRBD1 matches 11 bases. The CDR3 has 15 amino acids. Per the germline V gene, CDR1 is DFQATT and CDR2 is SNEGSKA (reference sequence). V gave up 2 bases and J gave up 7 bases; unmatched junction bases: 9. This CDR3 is CSARPEDRGRVGYTF. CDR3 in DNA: TGCAGTGCTAGACCCGAGGACAGGGGGCGAGTTGGCTACACCTTC.

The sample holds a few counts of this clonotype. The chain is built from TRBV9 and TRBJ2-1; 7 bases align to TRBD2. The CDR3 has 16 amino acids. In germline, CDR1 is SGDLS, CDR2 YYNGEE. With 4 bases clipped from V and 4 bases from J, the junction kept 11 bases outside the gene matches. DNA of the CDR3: TGTGCCAGCAGCCACTCGGGGGAGGGCCTTTACAATGAGCAGTTCTTC. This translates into CASSHSGEGLYNEQFF.

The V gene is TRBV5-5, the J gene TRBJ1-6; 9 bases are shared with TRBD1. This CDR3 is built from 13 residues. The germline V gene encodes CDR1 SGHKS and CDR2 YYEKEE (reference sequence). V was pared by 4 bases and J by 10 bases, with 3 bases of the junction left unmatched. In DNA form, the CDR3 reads TGTGCCAGCAGCGCGGGACAGGGCTCACCCCTCCACTTT. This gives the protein CASSAGQGSPLHF. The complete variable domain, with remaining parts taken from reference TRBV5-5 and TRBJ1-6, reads DAGVTQSPTHLIKTRGQQVTLRCSPISGHKSVSWYQQVLGQGPQFIFQYYEKEERGRGNFPDRFSARQFPNYSSELNVNALLLGDSALYLCASSAGQGSPLHFGNGTRLTVT.

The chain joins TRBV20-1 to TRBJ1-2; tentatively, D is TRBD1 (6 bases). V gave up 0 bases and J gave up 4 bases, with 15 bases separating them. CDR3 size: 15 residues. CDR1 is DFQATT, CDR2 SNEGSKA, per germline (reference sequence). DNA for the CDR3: TGCAGTGCTAGAGACCGGGACAAACCTAGCTATGGCTACACCTTC. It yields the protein CSARDRDKPSYGYTF.

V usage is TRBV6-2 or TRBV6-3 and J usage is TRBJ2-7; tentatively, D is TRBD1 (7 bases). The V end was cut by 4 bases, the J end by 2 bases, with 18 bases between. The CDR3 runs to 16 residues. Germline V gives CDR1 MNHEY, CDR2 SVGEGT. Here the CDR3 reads CASSSLDPRGAYEQYF. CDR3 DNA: TGTGCCAGCAGTTCCCTCGACCCCAGGGGGGCCTACGAGCAGTACTTC.

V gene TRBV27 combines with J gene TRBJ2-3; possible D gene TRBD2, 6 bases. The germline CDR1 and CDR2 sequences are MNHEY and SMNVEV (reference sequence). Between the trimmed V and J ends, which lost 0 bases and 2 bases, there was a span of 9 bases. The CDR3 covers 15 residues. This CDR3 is CASSLSWTTTDTQYF. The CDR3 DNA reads TGTGCCAGCAGTTTATCATGGACTACCACAGATACGCAGTATTTT.